The present T cell receptor (beta chain) was sequenced within a study of T cells in Graves' hyperthyroidism and ophthalmopathy. This clonotype was observed a few times. The CDR3 is 15 amino acids. The germline gives CDR1 SGHNT, CDR2 YYREEE (reference sequence). The trim removed 4 bases at V and 6 bases at J, leaving 8 bases unmatched. The TCR beta CDR3 regions underwent amplification using RNA transcripts as the source. Carried out on the TCR CDR3, a first-round RT-PCR used the HTBI primer set. One entry per CDR3 protein, called by TCRdb with MiXCR from the multiplex PCR reads. This table holds around 700,000 distinct CDR3 sequences, 18% found once.

The sample was blood. This receptor was identified in a woman aged 45-65 years with Graves' hyperthyroidism that later progressed to Graves' ophthalmopathy. The rearrangement joins TRBV5-4 to TRBJ2-3; TRBD1 aligns across 10 bases. The CDR3 DNA reads as TGTGCCAGCAGCCAGGGACAGGGGTTAGAGGATACGCAGTATTTT. Translated, it gives CASSQGQGLEDTQYF.